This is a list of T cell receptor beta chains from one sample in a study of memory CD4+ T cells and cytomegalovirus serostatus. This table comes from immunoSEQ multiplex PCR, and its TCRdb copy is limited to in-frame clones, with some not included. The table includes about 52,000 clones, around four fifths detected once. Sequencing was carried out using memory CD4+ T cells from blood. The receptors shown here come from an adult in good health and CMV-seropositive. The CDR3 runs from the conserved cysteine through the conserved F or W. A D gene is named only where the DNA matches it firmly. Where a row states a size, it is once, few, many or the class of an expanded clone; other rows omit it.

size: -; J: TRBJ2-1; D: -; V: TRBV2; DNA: TGTGCCAGCAGTGGAGGTGGGAGCGGGTGGGGCAATGAGCAGTTCTTC; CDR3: CASSGGGSGWGNEQFF
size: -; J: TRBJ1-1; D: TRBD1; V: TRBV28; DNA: TGTGCCAGCAGAACCGGGACAGGCCACCGTGAAGCTTTCTTT; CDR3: CASRTGTGHREAFF
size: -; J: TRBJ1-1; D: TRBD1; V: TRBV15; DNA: TGTGCCACCAGCAGAGATAGGACAGGCCCAGCTTTCTTT; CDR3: CATSRDRTGPAFF
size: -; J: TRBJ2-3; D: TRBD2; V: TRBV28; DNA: TGTGCCAGCAGACCAGCGGGAGGGGCCACAGATACGCAGTATTTT; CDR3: CASRPAGGATDTQYF
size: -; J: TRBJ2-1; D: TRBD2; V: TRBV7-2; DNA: TGTGCCAGCAGACCGGGACTAGCGGGCAATGAGCAGTTCTTC; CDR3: CASRPGLAGNEQFF
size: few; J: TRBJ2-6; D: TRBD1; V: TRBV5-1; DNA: TGCGCCAGCAGAGACAGGGCTGGGGCCAACGTCCTGACTTTC; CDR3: CASRDRAGANVLTF
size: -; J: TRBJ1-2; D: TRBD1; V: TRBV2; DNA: TGTGCCAGCCAGGGACAGGACTATGGCTACACCTTC; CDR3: CASQGQDYGYTF
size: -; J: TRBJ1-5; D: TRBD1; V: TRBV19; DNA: TGTGCCAGTAGCCAAGAACCGACAGGGCGGTTTAGCAATCAGCCCCAGCATTTT; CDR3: CASSQEPTGRFSNQPQHF
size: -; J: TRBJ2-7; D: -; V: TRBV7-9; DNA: TGTGCCAGCAGCTACCTGGGGGGAGTAGGGGAGCAGTACTTC; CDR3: CASSYLGGVGEQYF
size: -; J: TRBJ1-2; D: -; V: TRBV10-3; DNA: TGTGCCATCTCAGGACAACAGGGATATGGCTACACCTTC; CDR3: CAISGQQGYGYTF
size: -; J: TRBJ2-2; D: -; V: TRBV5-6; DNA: TGTGCCAGCAGCGCCTTACAAGCCGCCGGGGAGCTGTTTTTT; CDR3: CASSALQAAGELFF
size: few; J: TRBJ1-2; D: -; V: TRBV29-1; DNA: TGCAGCGCTTTCTCGTATGGCTACACCTTC; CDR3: CSAFSYGYTF
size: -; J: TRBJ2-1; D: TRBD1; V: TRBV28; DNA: TGTGCCAGAACTAGGGACAGCTCCTACAATGAGCAGTTCTTC; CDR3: CARTRDSSYNEQFF
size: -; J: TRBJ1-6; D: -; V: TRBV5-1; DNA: TGCGCCAGCAGTCCTCAGGGGCTGAGATCACCCCTCCACTTT; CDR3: CASSPQGLRSPLHF
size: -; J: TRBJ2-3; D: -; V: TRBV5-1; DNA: TGCGCCAGCAGCTTCGACAGGAGTAGCACAGATACGCAGTATTTT; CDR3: CASSFDRSSTDTQYF
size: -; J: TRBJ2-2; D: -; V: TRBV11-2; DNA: TGTGCCATCTCAACAGGGAACACCGGGGAGCTGTTTTTT; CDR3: CAISTGNTGELFF
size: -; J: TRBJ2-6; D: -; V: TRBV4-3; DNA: TGCGCCAGTTCGGAAGACTGGGGGTTTGGGGCCAACGTCCTGACTTTC; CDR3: CASSEDWGFGANVLTF
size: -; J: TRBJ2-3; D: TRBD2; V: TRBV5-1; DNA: TGCGCCAGCAGCCGGAGCGGGGGGGCCAGCACAGATACGCAGTATTTT; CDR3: CASSRSGGASTDTQYF
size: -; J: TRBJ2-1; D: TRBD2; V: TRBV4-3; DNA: TGCGCCAGCAGCCAAGAAGGGGGGACTAGCGGGCGCTACAATGAGCAGTTCTTC; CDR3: CASSQEGGTSGRYNEQFF
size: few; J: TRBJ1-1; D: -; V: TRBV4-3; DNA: TGCGCCAGCAGCCCCCAACCGGGGACTGAAGCTTTCTTT; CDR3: CASSPQPGTEAFF
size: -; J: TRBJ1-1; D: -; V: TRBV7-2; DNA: TGTGCCAGCAGCTTACTACACGACCACACTGAAGCTTTCTTT; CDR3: CASSLLHDHTEAFF
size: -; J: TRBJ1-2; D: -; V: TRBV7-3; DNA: TGTGCCAGCAGCCCTGGGGGGTCCAGGAGCGGCGGGGGCTACACCTTC; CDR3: CASSPGGSRSGGGYTF
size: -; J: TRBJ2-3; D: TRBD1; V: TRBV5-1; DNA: TGCGCCAGCAGCTTGACAGGGGGTAGGGTAGATACGCAGTATTTT; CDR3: CASSLTGGRVDTQYF
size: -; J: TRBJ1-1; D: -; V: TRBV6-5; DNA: TGTGCCAGCAGTTACGGCTATGAATCGACTGAAGCTTTCTTT; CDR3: CASSYGYESTEAFF
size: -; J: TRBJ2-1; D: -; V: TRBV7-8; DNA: TGTGCCAGCTTGCTAGCGAGGTCGGGTGAGCAGTTCTTC; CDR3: CASLLARSGEQFF
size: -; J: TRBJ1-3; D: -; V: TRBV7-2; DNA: TGTGCCAGCAGCAAAGAACAGGGTTTAAGGGAATCTGGAAACACCATATATTTT; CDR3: CASSKEQGLRESGNTIYF
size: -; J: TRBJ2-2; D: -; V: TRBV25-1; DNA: TGTGCCAGCAGTGAATTAGGGTCCGGCACCGGGGAGCTGTTTTTT; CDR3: CASSELGSGTGELFF
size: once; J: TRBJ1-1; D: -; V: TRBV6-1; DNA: TGTGCCAGCGGTATGGGGATGAACACTGAAGCTTTCTTT; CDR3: CASGMGMNTEAFF
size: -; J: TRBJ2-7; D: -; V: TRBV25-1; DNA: TGTGCCAGCAGTTCCTCGCGGGGTTCTAGTAGATCCTACGAGCAGTACTTC; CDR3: CASSSSRGSSRSYEQYF
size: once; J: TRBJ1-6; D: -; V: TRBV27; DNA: TGTGCCAGCAGTTGGGGAGTTGGGGATTCACCCCTCCACTTT; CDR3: CASSWGVGDSPLHF
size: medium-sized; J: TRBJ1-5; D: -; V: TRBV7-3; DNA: TGTGCCAGCAGCTTAGGGGGACACCTCAATCAGCCCCAGCATTTT; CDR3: CASSLGGHLNQPQHF
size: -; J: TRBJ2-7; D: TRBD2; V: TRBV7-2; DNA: TGTGCCAGCAGCGCCGGACTAGCGGGAGTGTTCGAGCAGTACTTC; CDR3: CASSAGLAGVFEQYF
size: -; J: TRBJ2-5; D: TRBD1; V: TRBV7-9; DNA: TGTGCCAGCAGCTTAGGAGGGGGCGTTGAGACCCAGTACTTC; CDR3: CASSLGGGVETQYF
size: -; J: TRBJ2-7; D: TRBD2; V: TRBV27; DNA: TGTGCCAGCAGTTCCAGAACTAGCGGTTACGAGCAGTACTTC; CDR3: CASSSRTSGYEQYF
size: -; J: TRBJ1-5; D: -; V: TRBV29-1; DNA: TGCAGCGTTGCTGAGACAGGCAATCAGCCCCAGCATTTT; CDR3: CSVAETGNQPQHF
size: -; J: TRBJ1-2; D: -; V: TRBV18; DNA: TGTGCCAGCTCACCAGGGGAAGGCTACACCTTC; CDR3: CASSPGEGYTF
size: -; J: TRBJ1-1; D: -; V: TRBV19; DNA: TGTGCCAGTAGGCCGAACAGGGTTCCTGAAGCTTTCTTT; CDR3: CASRPNRVPEAFF
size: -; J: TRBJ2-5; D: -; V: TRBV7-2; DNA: TGTGCCAGCAGCCCCCGGACAGGGCGGGGGGAGACCCAGTACTTC; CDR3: CASSPRTGRGETQYF
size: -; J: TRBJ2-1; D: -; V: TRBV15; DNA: TGTGCCACCAGCAGCTTCAGCGTCAATGAGCAGTTCTTC; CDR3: CATSSFSVNEQFF
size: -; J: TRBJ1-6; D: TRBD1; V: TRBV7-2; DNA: TGTGCCAGCAGCCCGCGACAGGGTGGTAATTCACCCCTCCACTTT; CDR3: CASSPRQGGNSPLHF
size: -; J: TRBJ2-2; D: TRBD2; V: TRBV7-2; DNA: TGTGCCAGCAGCGCAACTAGCGGGAGAGTCGGGGAGCTGTTTTTT; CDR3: CASSATSGRVGELFF
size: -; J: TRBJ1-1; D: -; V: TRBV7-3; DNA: TGTGCCAGCAGCTTAACCAGGAACACTGAAGCTTTCTTT; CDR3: CASSLTRNTEAFF
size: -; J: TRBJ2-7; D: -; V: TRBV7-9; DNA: TGTGCCAGCAGCCGCGACGTAGAGCAGTACTTC; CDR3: CASSRDVEQYF
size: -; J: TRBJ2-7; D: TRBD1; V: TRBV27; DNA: TGTGCCAGCAGACACTCCGGGACAGGCCTTTACGAGCAGTACTTC; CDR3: CASRHSGTGLYEQYF
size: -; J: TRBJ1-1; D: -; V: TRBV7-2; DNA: TGTGCCAGCAGCCTTAGGACTGAGAACACTGAAGCTTTCTTT; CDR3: CASSLRTENTEAFF
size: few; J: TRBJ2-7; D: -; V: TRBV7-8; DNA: TGTGCCAGCAGTTCCCGTCCGGGACAATTCTACGAGCAGTACTTC; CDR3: CASSSRPGQFYEQYF
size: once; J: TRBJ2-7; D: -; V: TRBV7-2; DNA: TGTGCCAGCAGCTTAGCGGGGGTCAACTACGAGCAGTACTTC; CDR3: CASSLAGVNYEQYF
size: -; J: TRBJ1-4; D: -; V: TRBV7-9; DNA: TGTGCCAGCAGCTTAGAGGTTACGGCTAATGAAAAACTGTTTTTT; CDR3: CASSLEVTANEKLFF
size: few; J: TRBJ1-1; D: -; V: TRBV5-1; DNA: TGCGCCAGCAGCTTATTTGGTGCTGAAGCTTTCTTT; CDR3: CASSLFGAEAFF
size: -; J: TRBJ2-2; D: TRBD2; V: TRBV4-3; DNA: TGCGCCAGCAGCCGTGGGACTAGCGGGACCGTCAACACCGGGGAGCTGTTTTTT; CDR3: CASSRGTSGTVNTGELFF
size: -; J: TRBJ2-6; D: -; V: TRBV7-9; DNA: TGTGCCAGCACTAGGACAGCGAGCTCTGGGGCCAACGTCCTGACTTTC; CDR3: CASTRTASSGANVLTF
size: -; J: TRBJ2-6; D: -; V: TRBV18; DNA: TGTGCCAGCTCACCGCAAACGACTGGGGCCAACGTCCTGACTTTC; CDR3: CASSPQTTGANVLTF
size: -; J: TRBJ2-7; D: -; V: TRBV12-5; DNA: TGTGCTAGTGCGGGGGGCCTGCTCGAGCAGTACTTC; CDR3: CASAGGLLEQYF
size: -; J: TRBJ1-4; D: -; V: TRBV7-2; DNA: TGTGCCAGCAGCTTAGAGTCCAAGGGTGAAAAACTGTTTTTT; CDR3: CASSLESKGEKLFF